Below are 7 T cell receptor beta chains sequenced from a single sample in a study of long-term antiretroviral therapy in people with HIV. Running of the v3.0 immunoSEQ assay took place at survey level. The table came from immunoSEQ multiplex PCR; TCRdb's copy has only in-frame clones and leaves some out. The sample yields about 34,000 clones, approximately 95% seen once. The sample here was unsorted PBMCs, taken about 5.1 years after starting antiretroviral therapy. The receptors here all came from a woman between 50 and 59 years old with HIV.

The chain couples TRBV6-6 to TRBJ1-4; 10 bases are a match to TRBD1. V dropped 4 bases and J dropped 7; count of bases not matched to a gene: 6. The CDR3 is made up of 15 amino acids. CDR1 MNHNY and CDR2 SVGAGI come from the germline V gene (reference sequence). CDR3 region: CASSWTGGQGEKLFF. Here the CDR3 DNA reads TGTGCCAGCAGTTGGACAGGGGGACAGGGTGAAAAACTGTTTTTT.

The rearrangement joins TRBV4-3 to TRBJ1-1; no reliable D call. The germline V gene encodes CDR1 LGHNA and CDR2 YSLEER. Deletions cut 0 bases from V and 0 bases from J, with 5 bases between. This CDR3 has 14 residues. The CDR3, as DNA: TGCGCCAGCAGCCAAGAAGGGCTGAACACTGAAGCTTTCTTT. It is translated as CASSQEGLNTEAFF.

This clone was found once. The chain carries TRBV7-9 and TRBJ1-1, with a possible D match to TRBD1 (6 bases). Trimming removed 5 bases from V and 4 bases from J, with 20 bases in between. The CDR3 loop spans 16 amino acids. Germline values: CDR1 SEHNR, CDR2 FQNEAQ (reference sequence). The CDR3 DNA sequence: TGTGCCAGCAGCCCAATTGGGGGCGGGGTAGGCACTGAAGCTTTCTTT. It specifies CASSPIGGGVGTEAFF.

The J gene is TRBJ1-2, the V gene TRBV6-1; no firm D call. V was cut by 7 bases and J by 3 bases, with 9 bases left in between. Germline CDR1 and CDR2: MNHNS and SASEGT. CDR3 length: 12 amino acids. CDR3 in DNA: TGTGCCAGCATTGGACGGGACTATGGCTACACCTTC. As protein: CASIGRDYGYTF.

The rearrangement joins TRBV9 to TRBJ2-7; no clear D gene. The germline V gene encodes CDR1 SGDLS and CDR2 YYNGEE. This CDR3 has 14 amino acids. V was trimmed by 0 bases and J by 0 bases, leaving 7 bases between them. The CDR3 region has the DNA TGTGCCAGCAGCGTAGGTGAGGCCTCCTACGAGCAGTACTTC. It encodes CASSVGEASYEQYF.

The table lists this clone with a few counts. V is TRBV5-1 and J is TRBJ2-1; unclear D gene. The CDR3 contains 12 residues. Between the trimmed V and J ends, which lost 4 bases and 5 bases, there was a span of 7 bases. Germline-derived CDR1 and CDR2 are SGHRS and YFSETQ. The CDR3 sequence: CASSLQDNEQFF. The CDR3 DNA is TGCGCCAGCAGCCTCCAAGACAATGAGCAGTTCTTC.

The genes are TRBV19 and TRBJ2-4; 8 bases match TRBD2. Germline V gene lookup returns CDR1 LNHDA and CDR2 SQIVND (reference sequence). The V gene end was trimmed by 8 bases and the J gene end by 0 bases; junction bases not matched to a gene: 6. This CDR3 spans 15 amino acids. As DNA, the CDR3 is TGTGCCAGTTACGACGGGGGGGCAGCCAAAAACATTCAGTACTTC. Encoded protein: CASYDGGAAKNIQYF. Full variable domain (missing parts from reference TRBV19 and TRBJ2-4): DGGITQSPKYLFRKEGQNVTLSCEQNLNHDAMYWYRQDPGQGLRLIYYSQIVNDFQKGDIAEGYSVSREKKESFPLTVTSAQKNPTAFYLCASYDGGAAKNIQYFGAGTRLSVL.